This passage covers 21 T cell receptor beta chains from one sample sequenced in a study of blood T cell repertoires in COVID-19. Produced via immunoSEQ multiplex PCR; TCRdb's table is partial and in-frame only. The table has some 74,000 clones, 88% seen once. Sequencing used peripheral blood. These receptors came from a man aged 50 or older with acute or convalescent COVID-19.

This chain joins TRBV2 and TRBJ1-6; maybe TRBD1 (5 bases). The CDR3 spans 14 residues. Trimming removed 6 bases from V and 7 bases from J, with 13 bases in between. The germline gives CDR1 SNHLY, CDR2 FYNNEI. The CDR3 here is CASRSREDNSPLHF. CDR3 DNA: TGTGCCAGCAGGTCCAGGGAGGACAATTCACCCCTCCACTTT.

The rearrangement joins TRBV2 to TRBJ2-3; D uncertain. V shed 5 bases and J shed 0 bases, with 12 bases lying between them. This CDR3 spans 15 amino acids. Germline CDR1 and CDR2: SNHLY and FYNNEI. The CDR3 sequence is CASSKQSTSTDTQYF. The CDR3 DNA sequence: TGTGCCAGCAGTAAACAGTCTACTAGCACAGATACGCAGTATTTT.

The chain couples TRBV6-5 to TRBJ1-1; D unclear. CDR1 MNHEY and CDR2 SVGAGI come from the germline V gene. The CDR3 totals 14 residues. Trimming removed 0 bases from V and 3 bases from J, with 8 bases in between. This CDR3 reads CASSYSPVDTEAFF. CDR3 bases: TGTGCCAGCAGTTACTCACCAGTCGACACTGAAGCTTTCTTT.

The gene calls are TRBV18 and TRBJ2-2, with 8 bases that match TRBD1. Trimming at V came to 6 bases and at J to 1 base, leaving 4 bases not matched to a gene. CDR3 length: 15 amino acids. Germline CDR1 and CDR2: KGHSH and LQKENI. The CDR3 here is CASSAGTGNTGELFF. The CDR3 region has the DNA TGTGCCAGCTCGGCCGGGACAGGGAACACCGGGGAGCTGTTTTTT. The full variable domain, completed using reference TRBV18 and TRBJ2-2, is NAGVMQNPRHLVRRRGQEARLRCSPMKGHSHVYWYRQLPEEGLKFMVYLQKENIIDESGMPKERFSAEFPKEGPSILRIQQVVRGDSAAYFCASSAGTGNTGELFFGEGSRLTVL.

This sequence joins TRBV7-2 and TRBJ2-7, with 7 bases lining up with TRBD1. The length of the CDR3 is 15 residues. With 4 bases clipped from V and 0 bases from J, the junction kept 6 bases outside the gene matches. The germline V gene has CDR1 SGHTA and CDR2 FQGNSA. CDR3 amino acids: CASSSDRALSYEQYF. CDR3 coding DNA: TGTGCCAGCAGCTCAGACAGGGCCCTCTCCTACGAGCAGTACTTC. The variable domain in full, completed from reference TRBV7-2 and TRBJ2-7, reads GAGVSQSPSNKVTEKGKDVELRCDPISGHTALYWYRQSLGQGLEFLIYFQGNSAPDKSGLPSDRFSAERTGGSVSTLTIQRTQQEDSAVYLCASSSDRALSYEQYFGPGTRLTVT.

V and J are TRBV19 and TRBJ2-5, with 7 positions matching TRBD2. This CDR3 is 16 amino acids long. The trim removed 5 bases at V and 6 bases at J, leaving 15 bases unmatched. Germline assignment: CDR1 LNHDA and CDR2 SQIVND (reference sequence). CDR3 region: CASSLGTTPTSQTQYF. The DNA of the CDR3 is TGTGCCAGTAGTCTTGGGACTACCCCGACGAGTCAGACCCAGTACTTC.

The chain recombines TRBV28 with TRBJ1-2; tentatively, D is TRBD1 (5 bases). Germline values: CDR1 MDHEN, CDR2 SYDVKM. The CDR3 has 13 residues. V shed 5 bases and J shed 2 bases, with 9 bases lying between them. The CDR3 DNA is TGTGCCAGCAGTAGACAGATAAACTATGGCTACACCTTC. Translated: CASSRQINYGYTF.

This chain connects TRBV15 to TRBJ2-1; unclear D gene. The CDR3 is 14 amino acids. Germline V gene lookup returns CDR1 LNHNV and CDR2 YYDKDF (reference sequence). The germline V and J ends were trimmed by 2 bases and 6 bases, with 11 bases remaining between them. The CDR3 region has the DNA TGTGCCACCAGCAGACCTCCGGTCGGCAATGAGCAGTTCTTC. Amino acid sequence: CATSRPPVGNEQFF.

V and J are TRBV5-1 and TRBJ1-1; 7 bases map to TRBD1. Trimming cost V 4 bases and J 1 base; bases outside gene matches: 4. Per germline, CDR1 SGHRS and CDR2 YFSETQ. The CDR3 contains 14 residues. CDR3 protein: CASSQTGENTEAFF. The CDR3 DNA reads as TGCGCCAGCAGCCAAACAGGGGAGAACACTGAAGCTTTCTTT.

This clone was seen only a few times. This rearrangement joins TRBV27 to TRBJ2-4; TRBD1 might be the D (5 bases). V dropped 2 bases and J dropped 8 bases, with 10 bases sitting between them. CDR3 length: 13 amino acids. Germline-derived CDR1 and CDR2 are MNHEY and SMNVEV (reference sequence). The CDR3 DNA reads TGTGCCAGCAGTTTAAGGGGCGCAGACATTCAGTACTTC. It is translated as CASSLRGADIQYF.

This chain links TRBV3-1 (or the pseudogene TRBV3-2) with TRBJ2-1, with TRBD2 as a possible D gene (5 bases). Trimming shortened V by 4 bases and J by 15 bases, and 19 bases separated the two germline ends. The CDR3 is made up of 13 amino acids. From germline, CDR1 is LGHDT and CDR2 YNNKEL (reference sequence). The CDR3: CASSPLRGKYPFF. CDR3 in DNA: TGTGCCAGCAGCCCTCTTCGGGGAAAGTATCCGTTCTTC.

The chain is built from TRBV5-6 and TRBJ1-3; perhaps TRBD1 as D (6 bases). Per germline, CDR1 SGHDT and CDR2 YYEEEE. Trimming stripped 2 bases from V and 0 bases from J, with 18 bases between. This CDR3 has 18 amino acids. In DNA, the CDR3 is TGTGCCAGCAGCTTCATCCCCTCAGGGGTCCCCTCTGGAAACACCATATATTTT. Translated: CASSFIPSGVPSGNTIYF. The whole variable domain, remainder taken from reference TRBV5-6 and TRBJ1-3, is DAGVTQSPTHLIKTRGQQVTLRCSPKSGHDTVSWYQQALGQGPQFIFQYYEEEERQRGNFPDRFSGHQFPNYSSELNVNALLLGDSALYLCASSFIPSGVPSGNTIYFGEGSWLTVV.

This sequence joins TRBV7-3 and TRBJ1-2; 12 bases match TRBD1. Germline CDR1 and CDR2: SGHTA and FQGTGA. The V and J ends lost 1 base and 8 bases, in that order; junction bases with no gene match: 5. This CDR3 contains 15 residues. CDR3 sequence reads: CASSLRGTGGDGYTF. CDR3 coding DNA: TGTGCCAGCAGCTTAAGGGGGACAGGGGGCGACGGCTACACCTTC.

This chain connects TRBV10-3 to TRBJ1-1, with TRBD1 matching over 9 bases. Germline V lookup: CDR1 ENHRY, CDR2 SYGVKD. Unmatched junction bases numbered 1, after V lost 6 bases and J lost 8 bases. This CDR3 has 11 residues. CDR3 nucleotide sequence: TGTGCCATCAGCGACAGGGGGGAAGCTTTCTTT. It encodes CAISDRGEAFF.

The chain has TRBV5-4 and TRBJ1-4, with D possibly matching TRBD1 (6 bases). This CDR3 is built from 16 residues. Germline values: CDR1 SGHNT, CDR2 YYREEE (reference sequence). Trimming left V 4 bases short and J 0 bases short, with 13 bases between. The CDR3 sequence is CASSPVQGATNEKLFF. In DNA, the CDR3 is TGTGCCAGCAGCCCTGTACAGGGAGCAACTAATGAAAAACTGTTTTTT. The full variable domain, with the rest looked up from reference TRBV5-4 and TRBJ1-4, is ETGVTQSPTHLIKTRGQQVTLRCSSQSGHNTVSWYQQALGQGPQFIFQYYREEENGRGNFPPRFSGLQFPNYSSELNVNALELDDSALYLCASSPVQGATNEKLFFGSGTQLSVL.

This clone was recorded once. The V and J genes are TRBV14 and TRBJ1-1; no clear D gene. V was pared by 1 base and J by 3 bases, with 9 bases between. The germline CDR1 and CDR2 sequences are SGHDN and FVKESK. The CDR3 covers 14 residues. As DNA, the CDR3 is TGTGCCAGCAGCCAAGGCAGAATGTACACTGAAGCTTTCTTT. This gives the protein CASSQGRMYTEAFF.

This clone was found once. The gene calls are TRBV19 and TRBJ2-1; 11 bases map to TRBD2. The germline CDR1 and CDR2 sequences are LNHDA and SQIVND (reference sequence). This CDR3 region has 15 residues. V lost 4 bases to trimming and J lost 6 bases; unmatched junction nucleotides: 5. This CDR3 is CASSSRLAGFNEQFF. DNA of the CDR3: TGTGCCAGTAGTAGCCGACTAGCGGGATTCAATGAGCAGTTCTTC.

This clone came up once. V gene TRBV19 combines with J gene TRBJ1-1, with D possibly TRBD1 on 6 matching bases. The ends were cut back, 4 bases at V and 2 bases at J, with 11 bases in the middle. The CDR3 totals 14 residues. CDR1 is LNHDA, CDR2 SQIVND, per germline (reference sequence). This CDR3 reads CASSTTDRNTEAFF. CDR3 DNA: TGTGCCAGTAGTACCACGGACAGAAACACTGAAGCTTTCTTT.

V gene TRBV18 combines with J gene TRBJ1-6, with a weak D call TRBD1 (5 bases). Germline V CDR1 and CDR2: KGHSH, LQKENI. The CDR3 loop spans 14 amino acids. With 0 bases removed from V and 5 bases from J, the gap between germline ends came to 5 bases. CDR3 DNA sequence: TGTGCCAGCTCACCACCAGGGGATAATTCACCCCTCCACTTT. It is translated as CASSPPGDNSPLHF.

The genes are TRBV15 and TRBJ2-6; 11 nucleotides match TRBD1. With V trimmed by 1 base and J by 0 bases, 8 bases remained unmatched. The CDR3 contains 20 residues. Germline V CDR1 and CDR2: LNHNV, YYDKDF (reference sequence). CDR3 sequence (DNA): TGTGCCACCAGCAGAGCTGGACAGGGGGCTACCTTCTCTGGGGCCAACGTCCTGACTTTC. Translation: CATSRAGQGATFSGANVLTF. The full variable domain, in which reference TRBV15 and TRBJ2-6 provide the parts outside the CDR3, is DAMVIQNPRYQVTQFGKPVTLSCSQTLNHNVMYWYQQKSSQAPKLLFHYYDKDFNNEADTPDNFQSRRPNTSFCFLDIRSPGLGDTAMYLCATSRAGQGATFSGANVLTFGAGSRLTVL.

The rearrangement joins TRBV27 to TRBJ1-5; D is perhaps TRBD1 (5 bases). V lost 6 bases, J lost 1 base, and 10 bases lay in between. CDR1 MNHEY and CDR2 SMNVEV come from the germline V gene (reference sequence). This CDR3 is 14 amino acids long. The CDR3 nucleotides are TGTGCCAGCAGGCCAGGGTTCAGCAATCAGCCCCAGCATTTT. Its translation: CASRPGFSNQPQHF.